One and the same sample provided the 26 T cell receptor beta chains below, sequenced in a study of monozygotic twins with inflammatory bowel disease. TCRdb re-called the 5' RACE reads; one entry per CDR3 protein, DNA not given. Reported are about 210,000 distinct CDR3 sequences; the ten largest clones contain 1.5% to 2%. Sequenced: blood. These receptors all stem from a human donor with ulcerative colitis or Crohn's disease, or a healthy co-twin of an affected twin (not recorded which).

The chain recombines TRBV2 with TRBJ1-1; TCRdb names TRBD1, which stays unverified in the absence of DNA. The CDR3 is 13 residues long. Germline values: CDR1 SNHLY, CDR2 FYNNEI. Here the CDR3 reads CASLGQIAAWAFF.

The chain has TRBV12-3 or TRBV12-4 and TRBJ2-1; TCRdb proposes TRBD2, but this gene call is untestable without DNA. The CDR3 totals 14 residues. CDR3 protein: CATRLAGGYNEQFF.

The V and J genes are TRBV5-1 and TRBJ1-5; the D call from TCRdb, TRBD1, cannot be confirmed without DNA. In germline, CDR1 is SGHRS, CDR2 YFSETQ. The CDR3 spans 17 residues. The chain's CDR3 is CASSSDPGFNSNQPQHF.

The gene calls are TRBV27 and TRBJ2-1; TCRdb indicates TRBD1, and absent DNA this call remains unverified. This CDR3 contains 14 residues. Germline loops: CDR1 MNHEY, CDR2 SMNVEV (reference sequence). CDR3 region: CASRKRDSYNEQFF.

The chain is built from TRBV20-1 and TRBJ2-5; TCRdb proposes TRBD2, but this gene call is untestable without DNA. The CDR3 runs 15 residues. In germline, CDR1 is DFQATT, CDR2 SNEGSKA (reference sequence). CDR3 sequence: CSARDLEGLAETQYF.

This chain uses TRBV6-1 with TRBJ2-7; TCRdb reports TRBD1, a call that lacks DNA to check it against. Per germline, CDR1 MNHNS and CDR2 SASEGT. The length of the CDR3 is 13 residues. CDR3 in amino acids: CAGGRGVIFEQYF.

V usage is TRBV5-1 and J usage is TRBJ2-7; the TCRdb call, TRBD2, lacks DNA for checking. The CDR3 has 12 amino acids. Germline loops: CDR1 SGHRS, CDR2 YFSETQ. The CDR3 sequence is CATSRGGYEQYF.

The CDR3 loop is CSARAGWNTIYF. The V and J genes are TRBV20-1 and TRBJ1-3; TCRdb designates TRBD1, a call that cannot be tested without DNA. Germline V CDR1 and CDR2: DFQATT, SNEGSKA (reference sequence). The CDR3 sequence is 12 residues long.

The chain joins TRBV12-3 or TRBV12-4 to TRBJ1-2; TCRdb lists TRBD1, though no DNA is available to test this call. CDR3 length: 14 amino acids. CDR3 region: CASSLGGTGDGYTF.

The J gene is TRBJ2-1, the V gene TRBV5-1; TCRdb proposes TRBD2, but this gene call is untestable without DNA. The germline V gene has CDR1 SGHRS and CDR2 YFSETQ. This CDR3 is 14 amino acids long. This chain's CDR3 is CASSKLAAANEQFF.

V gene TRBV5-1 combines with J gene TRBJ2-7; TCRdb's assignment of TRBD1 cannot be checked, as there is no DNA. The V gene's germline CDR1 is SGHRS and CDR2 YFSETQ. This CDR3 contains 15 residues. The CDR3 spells CATSEGQKTSYEQYF.

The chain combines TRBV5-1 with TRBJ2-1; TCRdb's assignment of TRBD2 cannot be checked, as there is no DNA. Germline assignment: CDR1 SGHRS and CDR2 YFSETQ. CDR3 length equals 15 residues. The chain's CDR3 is CASSFSSGGAHEQFF.

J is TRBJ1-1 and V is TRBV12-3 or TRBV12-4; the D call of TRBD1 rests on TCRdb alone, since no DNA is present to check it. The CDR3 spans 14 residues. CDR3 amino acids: CASSRRTGNTEAFF.

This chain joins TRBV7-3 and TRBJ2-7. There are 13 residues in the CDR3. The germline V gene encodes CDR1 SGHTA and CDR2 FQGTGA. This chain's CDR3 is CASSLSGSYEQYF. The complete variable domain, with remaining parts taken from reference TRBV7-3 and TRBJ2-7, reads GAGVSQTPSNKVTEKGKYVELRCDPISGHTALYWYRQSLGQGPEFLIYFQGTGAADDSGLPNDRFFAVRPEGSVSTLKIQRTERGDSAVYLCASSLSGSYEQYFGPGTRLTVT.

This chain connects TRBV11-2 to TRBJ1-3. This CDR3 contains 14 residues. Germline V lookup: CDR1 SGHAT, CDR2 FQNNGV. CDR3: CASSLEQAGNTIYF.

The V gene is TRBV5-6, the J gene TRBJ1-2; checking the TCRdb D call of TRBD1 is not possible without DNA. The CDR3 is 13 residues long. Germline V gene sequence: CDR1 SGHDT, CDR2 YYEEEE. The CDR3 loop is CASSRDSTYGYTF.

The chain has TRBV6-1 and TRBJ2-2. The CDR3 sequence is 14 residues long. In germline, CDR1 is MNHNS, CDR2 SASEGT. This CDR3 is CASSEGFHTGELFF.

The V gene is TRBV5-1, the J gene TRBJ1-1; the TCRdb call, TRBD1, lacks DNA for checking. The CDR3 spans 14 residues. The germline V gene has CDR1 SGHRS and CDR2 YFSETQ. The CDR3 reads CTSSLVAGDTEAFF.

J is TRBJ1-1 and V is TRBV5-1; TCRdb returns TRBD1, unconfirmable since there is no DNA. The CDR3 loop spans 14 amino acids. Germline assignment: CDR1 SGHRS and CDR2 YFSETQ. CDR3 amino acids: CASSLDSVAAEAFF.

The CDR3 reads CSASMPGGHGIYEQFF. The chain combines TRBV20-1 with TRBJ2-1; the TCRdb D gene call, TRBD1, has no DNA to confirm it. Germline CDR1 and CDR2: DFQATT and SNEGSKA (reference sequence). The CDR3 runs to 16 residues.

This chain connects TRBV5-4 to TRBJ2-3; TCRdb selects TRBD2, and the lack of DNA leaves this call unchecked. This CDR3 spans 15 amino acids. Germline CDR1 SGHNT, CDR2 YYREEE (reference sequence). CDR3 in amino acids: CASRQPGLSTDTQYF.

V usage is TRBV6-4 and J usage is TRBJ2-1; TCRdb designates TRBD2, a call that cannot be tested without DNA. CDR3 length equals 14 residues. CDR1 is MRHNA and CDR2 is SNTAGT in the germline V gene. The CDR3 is CASSERGGYNEQFF.

Here the CDR3 reads CASSPRGTSGGYRSYNEQFF. The gene calls are TRBV9 and TRBJ2-1; TCRdb outputs TRBD2, but without DNA this stays unchecked. The CDR3 consists of 20 residues. The germline gives CDR1 SGDLS, CDR2 YYNGEE.

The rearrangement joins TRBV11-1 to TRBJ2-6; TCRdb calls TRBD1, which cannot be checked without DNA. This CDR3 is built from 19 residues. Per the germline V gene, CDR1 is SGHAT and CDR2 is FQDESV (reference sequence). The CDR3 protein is CASSSKIRDSRSGANVLTF. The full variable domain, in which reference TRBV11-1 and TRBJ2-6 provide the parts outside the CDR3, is EAEVAQSPRYKITEKSQAVAFWCDPISGHATLYWYRQILGQGPELLVQFQDESVVDDSQLPKDRFSAERLKGVDSTLKIQPAELGDSAMYLCASSSKIRDSRSGANVLTFGAGSRLTVL.

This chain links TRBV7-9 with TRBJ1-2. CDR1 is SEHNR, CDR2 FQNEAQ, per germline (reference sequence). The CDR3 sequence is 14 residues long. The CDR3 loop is CASSFGRINYGYTF.

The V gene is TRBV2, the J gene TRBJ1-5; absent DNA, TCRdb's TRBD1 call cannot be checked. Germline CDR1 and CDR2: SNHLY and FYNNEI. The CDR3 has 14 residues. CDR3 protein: CASRVRARNQPQHF.